The rows below give T cell receptor beta chains drawn from one sample of a study of shared clonotypes between healthy human individuals. The protocol was immunoSEQ multiplex PCR, while the TCRdb copy is restricted to in-frame clones and leaves out a portion. The repertoire holds around 620,000 clones, approximately 95% seen once, with about 0.11% in the top ten. The sequenced sample was naive CD8+ T cells sorted from blood. All receptors derive from a woman in her thirties in good health. Both conserved end residues are part of each CDR3. A D gene is named only where the DNA matches it firmly. Size is omitted from some rows. Given values are once, few, many or a class for expanded clones.

d_call	j_call	clone_size	cdr3_length	v_call	cdr3_aa	cdr3_nt
TRBD2	TRBJ2-7	NA	15	TRBV11-2	CASRGWEGGPYEQYF	TGTGCCAGCAGGGGATGGGAGGGAGGGCCGTACGAGCAGTACTTC
TRBD2	TRBJ2-1	NA	15	TRBV5-1	CASSLEPGLVFEQFF	TGCGCCAGCAGCTTGGAGCCGGGACTAGTTTTTGAGCAGTTCTTC
NA	TRBJ1-1	NA	14	TRBV2	CASRLSGASTEAFF	TGTGCCAGCAGGCTTTCAGGGGCTAGCACTGAAGCTTTCTTT
NA	TRBJ2-3	NA	14	TRBV6-5	CASSYAGFTDTQYF	TGTGCCAGCAGTTACGCGGGGTTCACAGATACGCAGTATTTT
TRBD2	TRBJ2-1	NA	16	TRBV6-6	CASSYSVSGRGNEQFF	TGTGCCAGCAGTTACTCGGTCAGCGGGAGGGGCAATGAGCAGTTCTTC
NA	TRBJ1-1	NA	15	TRBV5-6	CASSFNREMNTEAFF	TGTGCCAGCAGCTTCAACAGGGAAATGAACACTGAAGCTTTCTTT
TRBD1	TRBJ1-6	NA	15	TRBV4-1	CASSQATGLESPLHF	TGCGCCAGCAGCCAAGCGACAGGGTTGGAATCACCCCTCCACTTT
NA	TRBJ2-1	NA	16	TRBV6-5	CASSYSASSVYNEQFF	TGTGCCAGCAGTTACTCGGCTAGCTCGGTTTACAATGAGCAGTTCTTC
NA	TRBJ1-2	NA	13	TRBV29-1	CSVDWPKNYGYTF	TGCAGCGTTGATTGGCCAAAAAACTATGGCTACACCTTC
NA	TRBJ1-1	NA	10	TRBV28	CASGMGEAFF	TGTGCCAGCGGAATGGGTGAAGCTTTCTTT
NA	TRBJ2-7	NA	13	TRBV11-3	CASSLGYGYEQYF	TGTGCCAGCAGCTTAGGGTACGGCTACGAGCAGTACTTC
TRBD1	TRBJ2-7	NA	16	TRBV6-1	CASSDGTDSFSHEQYF	TGTGCCAGCAGTGATGGGACAGACTCGTTCAGCCACGAGCAGTACTTC
NA	TRBJ2-1	NA	13	TRBV14	CASSLDSYNEQFF	TGTGCCAGCAGCCTCGACAGTTACAATGAGCAGTTCTTC
TRBD1	TRBJ2-5	NA	13	TRBV9	CASSDGQAETQYF	TGTGCCAGCAGCGACGGACAGGCCGAGACCCAGTACTTC
TRBD2	TRBJ2-2	NA	15	TRBV28	CASRKTSGRTGELFF	TGTGCCAGCAGAAAGACTAGCGGGAGGACCGGGGAGCTGTTTTTT
NA	TRBJ2-1	NA	15	TRBV27	CASSYSRDLYNEQFF	TGTGCCAGCAGTTACTCCAGGGATTTATACAATGAGCAGTTCTTC
TRBD1	TRBJ1-2	NA	13	TRBV25-1	CASSDRQGRGYTF	TGTGCCAGCAGTGACAGACAGGGTCGTGGCTACACCTTC
NA	TRBJ1-2	many	15	TRBV11-2	CASSFPSQGTYGYTF	TGTGCCAGCAGCTTCCCCTCACAGGGTACCTATGGCTACACCTTC
NA	TRBJ1-1	NA	14	TRBV6-5	CASSYWAENTEAFF	TGTGCCAGCAGTTACTGGGCAGAGAACACTGAAGCTTTCTTT
TRBD1	TRBJ1-1	NA	14	TRBV5-6	CASSSGQGIFEAFF	TGTGCCAGCAGCTCGGGACAGGGTATTTTTGAAGCTTTCTTT
TRBD1	TRBJ2-5	NA	12	TRBV27	CATRGLGETQYF	TGTGCCACCAGGGGGCTGGGTGAGACCCAGTACTTC
NA	TRBJ1-2	NA	15	TRBV19	CASSISPAANYGYTF	TGTGCCAGTAGTATTTCCCCAGCAGCTAACTATGGCTACACCTTC
NA	TRBJ1-2	NA	14	TRBV5-5	CASSPRAGPNGYTF	TGTGCCAGCAGCCCCCGGGCAGGCCCCAATGGCTACACCTTC
TRBD2	TRBJ2-5	NA	19	TRBV7-9	CASSPTGSGLAEFQETQYF	TGTGCCAGCAGCCCCACCGGTAGTGGGCTAGCGGAGTTCCAAGAGACCCAGTACTTC
NA	TRBJ2-7	NA	14	TRBV7-6	CASSSPDAGYEQYF	TGTGCCAGCAGCTCCCCGGACGCCGGCTACGAGCAGTACTTC
NA	TRBJ2-5	NA	14	TRBV2	CASRTDSQQETQYF	TGTGCCAGCAGAACAGACAGTCAACAAGAGACCCAGTACTTC
NA	TRBJ2-5	NA	11	TRBV28	CASSTAETQYF	TGTGCCAGCAGTACGGCGGAGACCCAGTACTTC
NA	TRBJ1-2	NA	12	TRBV13	CASMAASIGYTF	TGTGCCAGCATGGCCGCGAGCATTGGCTACACCTTC
TRBD1	TRBJ2-3	NA	14	TRBV5-1	CASSRGQGTDTQYF	TGCGCCAGCAGCCGGGGACAGGGGACAGATACGCAGTATTTT
NA	TRBJ1-1	few	13	TRBV25-1	CASSEGQNTEAFF	TGTGCCAGCAGTGAGGGACAGAACACTGAAGCTTTCTTT
NA	TRBJ1-5	NA	14	TRBV7-9	CASDFAGSNQPQHF	TGTGCCAGCGACTTCGCAGGCAGCAATCAGCCCCAGCATTTT
NA	TRBJ1-2	NA	16	TRBV9	CASSAPIGPEAYGYTF	TGTGCCAGCAGCGCGCCGATAGGACCAGAGGCCTATGGCTACACCTTC
NA	TRBJ2-5	NA	15	TRBV28	CASTTGTGAQETQYF	TGTGCCAGCACCACAGGGACTGGAGCACAAGAGACCCAGTACTTC
NA	TRBJ2-3	NA	11	TRBV20-1	CSARVVDTQYF	TGCAGTGCACGAGTGGTAGATACGCAGTATTTT
TRBD2	TRBJ2-7	NA	14	TRBV27	CASGLSGRVYEQYF	TGTGCCAGCGGACTTAGCGGGAGAGTCTACGAGCAGTACTTC
NA	TRBJ1-1	NA	13	TRBV15	CATRDLYYTEAFF	TGTGCCACCAGGGACCTTTACTACACTGAAGCTTTCTTT
NA	TRBJ2-7	NA	14	TRBV11-2	CASSPFPGSYEQYF	TGTGCCAGCAGCCCATTCCCCGGCTCCTACGAGCAGTACTTC
NA	TRBJ2-7	NA	11	TRBV2	CASHQGSEQYF	TGTGCCAGTCACCAGGGTAGCGAGCAGTACTTC
NA	TRBJ2-2	NA	14	TRBV6-5	CASSWTLNTGELFF	TGTGCCAGCAGTTGGACGCTAAACACCGGGGAGCTGTTTTTT
NA	TRBJ2-3	NA	14	TRBV5-6	CASSSDRGTDTQYF	TGTGCCAGCAGCTCGGATCGAGGCACAGATACGCAGTATTTT
TRBD1	TRBJ2-7	NA	14	TRBV11-2	CASSFDRGLYEQYF	TGTGCCAGCAGCTTTGACAGGGGCTTGTACGAGCAGTACTTC
TRBD1	TRBJ1-2	NA	16	TRBV5-6	CASSSYIRGQFYGYTF	TGTGCCAGCAGCTCATACATAAGGGGACAGTTCTATGGCTACACCTTC
NA	TRBJ2-7	NA	16	TRBV5-6	CASSLISGVWSDEQYF	TGTGCCAGCAGCTTGATCTCGGGTGTCTGGTCCGACGAGCAGTACTTC
TRBD1	TRBJ2-5	NA	15	TRBV5-1	CASSEAGTGVETQYF	TGCGCCAGCAGCGAAGCCGGGACAGGGGTAGAGACCCAGTACTTC
TRBD2	TRBJ2-1	NA	16	TRBV19	CASSLGLAGSYNEQFF	TGTGCCAGTAGTTTGGGACTAGCGGGATCCTACAATGAGCAGTTCTTC
NA	TRBJ1-2	NA	16	TRBV15	CATSSPDSTANYGYTF	TGTGCCACCAGCAGCCCCGACAGTACGGCTAACTATGGCTACACCTTC
TRBD1	TRBJ2-1	NA	14	TRBV19	CASNGQGSYNEQFF	TGTGCCAGTAACGGACAGGGCTCCTACAATGAGCAGTTCTTC
NA	TRBJ1-3	NA	15	TRBV7-2	CASSFSAPLGNTIYF	TGTGCCAGCAGCTTCTCCGCACCTCTGGGAAACACCATATATTTT
NA	TRBJ1-4	NA	17	TRBV7-9	CASSLFDQHATNEKLFF	TGTGCCAGCAGCTTGTTCGATCAGCATGCAACTAATGAAAAACTGTTTTTT
TRBD2	TRBJ2-7	NA	23	TRBV2	CASSEALIGRPGLAGAGSYEQYF	TGTGCCAGCAGTGAAGCGCTAATAGGACGGCCGGGACTAGCGGGAGCCGGGTCCTACGAGCAGTACTTC
NA	TRBJ2-1	NA	16	TRBV7-9	CASSSGAGWVMNEQFF	TGTGCCAGCAGCTCAGGGGCGGGGTGGGTCATGAATGAGCAGTTCTTC
NA	TRBJ2-6	NA	16	TRBV9	CASSGGVRYGANVLTF	TGTGCCAGCAGCGGAGGCGTACGGTACGGGGCCAACGTCCTGACTTTC
NA	TRBJ2-1	once	15	TRBV19	CASSPRDFPYNEQFF	TGTGCCAGTAGTCCCCGGGACTTCCCTTACAATGAGCAGTTCTTC
NA	TRBJ2-7	NA	15	TRBV9	CASSVARGPSYEQYF	TGTGCCAGCAGCGTAGCTCGGGGGCCGTCCTACGAGCAGTACTTC
NA	TRBJ2-3	NA	14	TRBV9	CASSVDGSTDTQYF	TGTGCCAGCAGCGTAGATGGGAGCACAGATACGCAGTATTTT
TRBD1	TRBJ2-1	NA	18	TRBV5-1	CASSWGSTGTGIDNEQFF	TGCGCCAGCAGCTGGGGATCGACCGGGACAGGGATCGACAATGAGCAGTTCTTC
NA	TRBJ1-6	NA	16	TRBV28	CASSPRGWSYNSPLHF	TGTGCCAGCAGCCCTAGGGGGTGGTCCTATAATTCACCCCTCCACTTT